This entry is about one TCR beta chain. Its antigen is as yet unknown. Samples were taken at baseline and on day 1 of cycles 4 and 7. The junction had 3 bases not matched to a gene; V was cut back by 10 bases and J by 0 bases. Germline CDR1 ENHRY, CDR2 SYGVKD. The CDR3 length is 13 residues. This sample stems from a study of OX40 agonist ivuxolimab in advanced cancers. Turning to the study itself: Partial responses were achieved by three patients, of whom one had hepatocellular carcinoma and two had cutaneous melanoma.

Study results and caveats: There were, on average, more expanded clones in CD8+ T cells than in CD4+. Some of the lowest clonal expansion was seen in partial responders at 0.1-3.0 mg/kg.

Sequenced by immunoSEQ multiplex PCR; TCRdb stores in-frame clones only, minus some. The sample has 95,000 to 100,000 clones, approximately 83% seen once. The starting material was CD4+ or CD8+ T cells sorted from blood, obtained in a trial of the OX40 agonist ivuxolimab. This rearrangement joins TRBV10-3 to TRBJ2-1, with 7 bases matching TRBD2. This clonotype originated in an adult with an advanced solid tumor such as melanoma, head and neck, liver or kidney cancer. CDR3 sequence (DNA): TGTGCCACGCGGGGGAGCTCCTACAATGAGCAGTTCTTC. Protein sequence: CATRGSSYNEQFF.